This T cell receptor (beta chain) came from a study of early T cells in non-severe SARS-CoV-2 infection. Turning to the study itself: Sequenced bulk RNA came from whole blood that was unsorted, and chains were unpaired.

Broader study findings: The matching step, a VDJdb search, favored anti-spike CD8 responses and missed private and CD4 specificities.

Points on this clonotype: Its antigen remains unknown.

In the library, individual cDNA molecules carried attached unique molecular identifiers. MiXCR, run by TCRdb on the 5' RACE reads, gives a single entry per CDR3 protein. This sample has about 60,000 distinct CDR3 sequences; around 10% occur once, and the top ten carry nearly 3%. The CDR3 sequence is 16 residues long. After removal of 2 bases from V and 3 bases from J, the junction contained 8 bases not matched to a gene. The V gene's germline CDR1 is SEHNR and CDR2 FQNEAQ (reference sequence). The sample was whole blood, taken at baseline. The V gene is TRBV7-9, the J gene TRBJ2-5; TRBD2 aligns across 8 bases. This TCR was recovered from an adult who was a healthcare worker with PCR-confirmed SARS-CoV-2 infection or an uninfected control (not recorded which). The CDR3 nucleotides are TGTGCCAGCAGCTTACCCCCTATTAGCGGGGAAGAGACCCAGTACTTC. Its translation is CASSLPPISGEETQYF.